Following are 25 T cell receptor beta chains from one sample sequenced in a study of a mutant IDH1 vaccine in newly diagnosed glioma. Produced via immunoSEQ multiplex PCR; TCRdb's table is partial and in-frame only. The profile covers around 30,000 clones, with around 80% appearing a single time and less than 9.5% taken by the ten largest. Stated time point: week 23, last vaccination. Each dose delivered 300 ug of mutant IDH1 20-mer peptide subcutaneously with imiquimod. The antigens these receptors bind are not known. Specimen: PBMCs, collected from a glioma patient whose treatment included an IDH1 peptide vaccine. These receptors originate from a woman aged 18-29 years with glioma.

Of note for this clone: This same CDR3 is encoded by further DNA sequences in the sample. The genes are TRBV6-5 and TRBJ1-5; the D is unclear. The germline CDR1 and CDR2 sequences are MNHEY and SVGAGI. Deletions cut 0 bases from V and 3 bases from J, with 12 bases between. The CDR3 spans 16 residues. CDR3 in DNA: TGTGCCAGCAGTTACTCGGGCGGAGGGAACAATCAGCCCCAGCATTTT. Protein sequence: CASSYSGGGNNQPQHF.

This chain connects TRBV6-1 to TRBJ2-1, with TRBD1 as a possible D gene (6 bases). The ends were cut back, 4 bases at V and 3 bases at J, with 10 bases in the middle. The CDR3 is 14 residues long. Germline CDR1 reads MNHNS; CDR2 reads SASEGT. In DNA form, the CDR3 reads TGTGCCAGCAGTGGACAGGAAGGCTACAATGAGCAGTTCTTC. Residues: CASSGQEGYNEQFF.

The chain is built from TRBV7-2 and TRBJ2-7; 7 bases align to TRBD2. The V and J ends lost 7 bases and 0 bases, in that order; junction bases with no gene match: 9. Germline assignment: CDR1 SGHTA and CDR2 FQGNSA. The CDR3 consists of 15 residues. The DNA of the CDR3 is TGTGCCAGCACCTTCATGGGCGGGGGCTCCTACGAGCAGTACTTC. Protein product: CASTFMGGGSYEQYF. The complete variable domain, with remaining parts taken from reference TRBV7-2 and TRBJ2-7, reads GAGVSQSPSNKVTEKGKDVELRCDPISGHTALYWYRQSLGQGLEFLIYFQGNSAPDKSGLPSDRFSAERTGGSVSTLTIQRTQQEDSAVYLCASTFMGGGSYEQYFGPGTRLTVT.

The CDR3 DNA sequence: TGCGCCAGCAGCCAGACCAGAACCTACGAGCAGTACTTC. Translation gives CASSQTRTYEQYF. The gene calls are TRBV4-1 and TRBJ2-7; the D is unclear. Between the trimmed V and J ends, which lost 3 bases and 2 bases, there was a span of 8 bases. Germline V lookup: CDR1 MGHRA, CDR2 YSYEKL. The CDR3 sequence is 13 residues long.

About this clone itself: Mismatch with germline at one junction end may stem from a read error. This chain connects TRBV7-2 to TRBJ2-7; 10 bases map to TRBD2. The CDR3 has 13 amino acids. Per germline, CDR1 SGHTA and CDR2 FQGNSA. The CDR3, as DNA: TGTGCCAGCAGCCTAGCGGGAGTATACGAGCAGTACTTC. Encoded protein: CASSLAGVYEQYF.

J is TRBJ2-2 and V is TRBV18; D call uncertain. V lost 3 bases and J lost 0, with 8 bases in between. The CDR3 has 15 residues. The germline V gene encodes CDR1 KGHSH and CDR2 LQKENI. This chain's CDR3 is CASSPQDANTGELFF. As DNA, the CDR3 is TGTGCCAGCTCACCCCAGGACGCGAACACCGGGGAGCTGTTTTTT. Using reference TRBV18 and TRBJ2-2 for the parts outside the CDR3, the full variable domain is NAGVMQNPRHLVRRRGQEARLRCSPMKGHSHVYWYRQLPEEGLKFMVYLQKENIIDESGMPKERFSAEFPKEGPSILRIQQVVRGDSAAYFCASSPQDANTGELFFGEGSRLTVL.

CDR3 in amino acids: CASSSINRPGGNTGELFF. The CDR3 DNA is TGTGCCAGCAGTTCCATTAACCGGCCAGGGGGGAACACCGGGGAGCTGTTTTTT. The rearrangement joins TRBV27 to TRBJ2-2, with 7 bases lining up with TRBD1. CDR3 size: 18 residues. Germline V gene data show CDR1 as MNHEY and CDR2 as SMNVEV (reference sequence). V lost 4 bases to trimming and J lost 1 base; unmatched junction nucleotides: 12.

The chain joins TRBV4-3 to TRBJ2-7; no definite D call. The length of the CDR3 is 14 residues. Trimming shortened V by 3 bases and J by 1 base, and 10 bases separated the two germline ends. CDR1 and CDR2 from the germline V gene are LGHNA and YSLEER. DNA of the CDR3: TGCGCCAGCAGCCAGGGGTTGGGTTCCTACGAGCAGTACTTC. Residues: CASSQGLGSYEQYF.

The chain links TRBV19 to TRBJ1-5, with D uncertain. CDR1 and CDR2 from the germline V gene are LNHDA and SQIVND (reference sequence). This CDR3 contains 15 residues. V shed 3 bases and J shed 0 bases, with 9 bases lying between them. CDR3 region: CASSIFRDSNQPQHF. The CDR3 DNA reads TGTGCCAGTAGTATCTTTCGGGATAGCAATCAGCCCCAGCATTTT.

This chain joins TRBV30 and TRBJ1-1; D unresolved. V was cut by 2 bases and J by 1 base, with 11 bases left in between. The CDR3 extends over 14 amino acids. CDR1 is GTSNPN, CDR2 SVGIG, per germline (reference sequence). This CDR3 reads CAWSFAGKNTEAFF. CDR3 nucleotide sequence: TGTGCCTGGAGTTTCGCAGGAAAGAACACTGAAGCTTTCTTT.

The CDR3 DNA follows: TGTGCCAGCAGCCCTCGGGGATCCTACAATGAGCAGTTCTTC. The encoded protein is CASSPRGSYNEQFF. This chain connects TRBV7-2 to TRBJ2-1, with TRBD2 as a possible D gene (5 bases). The CDR3 runs 14 residues. Germline values: CDR1 SGHTA, CDR2 FQGNSA. Trimming cost V 5 bases and J 1 base, with 9 bases left between them.

Sample share makes this clone medium-sized. The V gene is TRBV28, the J gene TRBJ2-5, with TRBD2 matching over 8 bases. Trimming took 6 bases from V and 1 from J; bases not matched to a gene: 1. Germline CDR1 is MDHEN and CDR2 is SYDVKM. The length of the CDR3 is 13 residues. The CDR3, as DNA: TGTGCCAGCAGACTAGCGGTCCAAGAGACCCAGTACTTC. Its translation: CASRLAVQETQYF.

The chain links TRBV4-1 to TRBJ1-2, with D unclear. V was shortened by 0 bases and J by 9 bases, with 14 bases between the two germline ends. CDR1 MGHRA and CDR2 YSYEKL come from the germline V gene. This CDR3 has 14 residues. CDR3 coding DNA: TGCGCCAGCAGCCAAGACATGGTTTTAGGGAGCTACACCTTC. Translated, it gives CASSQDMVLGSYTF.

The chain joins TRBV19 to TRBJ1-5; D gene ambiguous. V shed 5 bases and J shed 3 bases, with 11 bases lying between them. The CDR3 is 14 residues long. CDR1 and CDR2 from the germline V gene are LNHDA and SQIVND (reference sequence). In DNA form, the CDR3 reads TGTGCCAGTAGTTCGACAAGGCTCAATCAGCCCCAGCATTTT. Its translation: CASSSTRLNQPQHF.

V gene TRBV19 combines with J gene TRBJ2-3; 12 bases align to TRBD1. V shed 3 bases and J 4 bases; nucleotides not matched to a gene: 2. The CDR3 consists of 15 residues. Germline CDR1 and CDR2: LNHDA and SQIVND (reference sequence). The CDR3 DNA follows: TGTGCCAGTAGTATGGGGACAGGGGGCCCAGATACGCAGTATTTT. As protein: CASSMGTGGPDTQYF.

The chain links TRBV10-3 to TRBJ2-1; no clear D gene. Germline loops: CDR1 ENHRY, CDR2 SYGVKD. The CDR3 loop spans 13 amino acids. Trimming pared 6 bases from V and 3 bases from J, leaving 9 bases between. CDR3 nucleotides: TGTGCCATCAGGCCGGTTGGCTACAATGAGCAGTTCTTC. It translates to CAIRPVGYNEQFF.

The rearrangement links TRBV6-6 to TRBJ2-2; maybe TRBD2 (5 bases). There are 15 residues in the CDR3. Germline-derived CDR1 and CDR2 are MNHNY and SVGAGI (reference sequence). V lost 3 bases and J lost 6, with 14 bases in between. CDR3 nucleotides: TGTGCCAGCAGTTATCGGGGAGCCAACGCCGGGGAGCTGTTTTTT. It is translated as CASSYRGANAGELFF.

This clone was detected once. The genes are TRBV19 and TRBJ1-5; D is ambiguous. CDR1 is LNHDA, CDR2 SQIVND, per germline (reference sequence). The CDR3 spans 14 residues. Trimming removed 7 bases at V and 7 bases at J, with 17 bases between. In DNA form, the CDR3 reads TGTGCCAGTACTACTAAAAGGGAGTCCCAGCCCCAGCATTTT. This gives the protein CASTTKRESQPQHF.

The CDR3 region has the DNA TGTGCCAGCAGTTACTCTACTGCGGTGGAGACCCAGTACTTC. Translating gives CASSYSTAVETQYF. The chain combines TRBV6-5 with TRBJ2-5, with D unclear. The CDR3 is 14 amino acids. Germline V gene lookup returns CDR1 MNHEY and CDR2 SVGAGI. V dropped 0 bases and J dropped 5 bases, with 10 bases sitting between them.

This sequence joins TRBV20-1 and TRBJ2-1; D uncertain. The V gene's germline CDR1 is DFQATT and CDR2 SNEGSKA (reference sequence). V was clipped by 5 bases and J by 8 bases, with 10 bases between them. The CDR3 extends over 11 amino acids. The CDR3: CSAPDLDEQFF. CDR3 coding DNA: TGCAGTGCTCCTGACCTCGATGAGCAGTTCTTC.

This chain connects TRBV6-5 to TRBJ2-1; tentative D call: TRBD1 (6 bases). Between the trimmed V and J ends, which lost 2 bases and 9 bases, there was a span of 17 bases. The CDR3 runs 15 residues. Germline V gene lookup returns CDR1 MNHEY and CDR2 SVGAGI. CDR3 sequence reads: CASSYPTQGRIEQFF. For the CDR3, the DNA is TGTGCCAGCAGTTACCCAACCCAGGGGCGCATTGAGCAGTTCTTC.

This clone has only a few counts. This CDR3 is CASSQGLGLNEQFF. For the CDR3, the DNA is TGCGCCAGCAGCCAGGGACTAGGATTGAATGAGCAGTTCTTC. This rearrangement joins TRBV4-3 to TRBJ2-1; 8 bases map to TRBD2. Germline V gene sequence: CDR1 LGHNA, CDR2 YSLEER. The CDR3 loop spans 14 amino acids. The ends lost 3 bases at V and 7 bases at J; junction bases unmatched: 5.

The rearrangement joins TRBV7-2 to TRBJ2-7; D unresolved. CDR1 is SGHTA and CDR2 is FQGNSA in the germline V gene. This CDR3 has 13 amino acids. The germline V and J ends were trimmed by 4 bases and 6 bases, with 13 bases remaining between them. The CDR3 spells CASSSATSFEQYF. CDR3 DNA: TGTGCCAGCAGCTCCGCGACATCTTTCGAGCAGTACTTC.

This clone was counted once. The chain joins TRBV2 to TRBJ1-3; D gene unclear. CDR1 SNHLY and CDR2 FYNNEI come from the germline V gene. Trimming stripped 4 bases from V and 3 bases from J, with 19 bases between. The CDR3 runs to 17 residues. CDR3 in DNA: TGTGCCAGCAGTGTCCTGTTCGGGGAACAACATGGAAACACCATATATTTT. Protein product: CASSVLFGEQHGNTIYF.

This chain links TRBV6-5 with TRBJ1-2, with 7 bases matching TRBD1. With 4 bases clipped from V and 6 bases from J, the junction kept 2 bases outside the gene matches. CDR1 is MNHEY, CDR2 SVGAGI, per germline. This CDR3 region has 12 residues. The CDR3: CASSSTGDGYTF. In DNA, the CDR3 is TGTGCCAGCAGTTCCACAGGGGATGGCTACACCTTC.